This entry lists 20 T cell receptor beta chains sequenced from one sample in a study of T cell responses to AZD1222 COVID-19 vaccine. TCRdb's table, derived via immunoSEQ multiplex PCR, lists solely in-frame clones and lacks some. The sample includes around 120,000 clones, around 92% of them seen just once. This sample comprised peripheral blood, obtained on day 0 of AZD1222 vaccination. The origin of the receptors is an adult in good health.

The CDR3 sequence is CASSPLKGPNSGANVLTF. In nucleotides, the CDR3 is TGTGCCAGCTCACCACTGAAGGGACCGAACTCTGGGGCCAACGTCCTGACTTTC. This chain links TRBV18 with TRBJ2-6, with D possibly called TRBD1 or TRBD2 (5 bases each). Germline V gene sequence: CDR1 KGHSH, CDR2 LQKENI. Trimming removed 1 base at V and 0 bases at J, with 13 bases between. The CDR3 loop spans 18 amino acids.

V and J are TRBV4-1 and TRBJ2-5; D unresolved. Germline CDR1 MGHRA, CDR2 YSYEKL. This CDR3 is built from 18 residues. The germline V and J ends were trimmed by 1 base and 0 bases, with 18 bases remaining between them. The CDR3 is CASSQAVEAQLYQETQYF. The CDR3 DNA sequence: TGCGCCAGCAGCCAAGCGGTCGAGGCCCAATTGTACCAAGAGACCCAGTACTTC.

The chain carries TRBV27 and TRBJ2-2; 12 positions match TRBD2. The germline V gene has CDR1 MNHEY and CDR2 SMNVEV (reference sequence). The CDR3 has 19 amino acids. V gave up 3 bases and J gave up 1 base; unmatched junction bases: 9. CDR3 residues: CASSFLLAGGQLNTGELFF. CDR3 DNA: TGTGCCAGCAGTTTCTTGCTAGCGGGGGGGCAATTGAACACCGGGGAGCTGTTTTTT.

This clone was observed once. The chain links TRBV4-3 to TRBJ1-5; maybe TRBD1 (5 bases). The CDR3 has 17 amino acids. Trimming took off 0 bases at V and 5 bases at J, with 17 bases between the two ends. The germline V gene has CDR1 LGHNA and CDR2 YSLEER. As DNA, the CDR3 is TGCGCCAGCAGCCAAGATCTTCCCGGTTGGACATATCAGCCCCAGCATTTT. As protein: CASSQDLPGWTYQPQHF.

The rearrangement uses TRBV6-5 and TRBJ1-5; perhaps TRBD1 as D (5 bases). V dropped 0 bases and J dropped 7 bases, with 16 bases sitting between them. This CDR3 is built from 16 residues. Germline V gene data show CDR1 as MNHEY and CDR2 as SVGAGI. CDR3 sequence: CASSYSSQGGGQPQHF. In nucleotides, the CDR3 is TGTGCCAGCAGTTACTCGAGTCAGGGTGGAGGGCAGCCCCAGCATTTT.

The CDR3 DNA reads as TGCAGTGCTAGTCCCCAGAGGGCAGCGATGAACACTGAAGCTTTCTTT. Encoded protein: CSASPQRAAMNTEAFF. V is TRBV20-1 and J is TRBJ1-1; no definite D call. CDR1 is DFQATT and CDR2 is SNEGSKA in the germline V gene (reference sequence). V lost 3 bases, J lost 0 bases, and 17 bases lay in between. The CDR3 has 16 amino acids.

The rearrangement uses TRBV28 and TRBJ1-5; the match to TRBD1 covers 7 bases. Per the germline V gene, CDR1 is MDHEN and CDR2 is SYDVKM. The J segment lost 6 bases and the V segment lost 6 bases, leaving 5 bases of the junction unmatched. The CDR3 loop spans 13 amino acids. The CDR3 DNA is TGTGCCAGCAGCCAAACAGGGGTTCAGCCCCAGCATTTT. Its protein product is CASSQTGVQPQHF.

The chain employs TRBV7-9 and TRBJ2-5, with a weak D call TRBD1 (5 bases). The CDR3 covers 15 residues. Germline V lookup: CDR1 SEHNR, CDR2 FQNEAQ (reference sequence). V gave up 6 bases and J gave up 5 bases, with 19 bases separating them. CDR3 nucleotide sequence: TGTGCCAGCAGTGGGGCGACAAAAGGAAAGGAGACCCAGTACTTC. It encodes CASSGATKGKETQYF.

The rearrangement uses TRBV9 and TRBJ1-2; D not certain. V lost 3 bases, J lost 0 bases, and 15 bases lay in between. Germline CDR1 is SGDLS and CDR2 is YYNGEE. This CDR3 spans 16 amino acids. CDR3 in amino acids: CASSAPAELANYGYTF. The CDR3 DNA is TGTGCCAGCAGCGCACCTGCAGAGTTAGCTAACTATGGCTACACCTTC.

The chain recombines TRBV19 with TRBJ2-1; the match to TRBD2 covers 14 bases. The J segment lost 8 bases and the V segment lost 6 bases, leaving 6 bases of the junction unmatched. CDR1 and CDR2 (germline): LNHDA, SQIVND (reference sequence). This CDR3 contains 15 residues. The CDR3 is CASSLGLAGEDEQFF. The CDR3 region has the DNA TGTGCCAGTAGCCTGGGACTAGCGGGAGAAGATGAGCAGTTCTTC.

This clone was seen once. The rearrangement links TRBV11-2 to TRBJ2-3; 14 bases are a match to TRBD2. CDR1 and CDR2 (germline): SGHAT, FQNNGV. Germline trimming cut 5 bases from V and 8 bases from J; bases unmatched to any gene: 6. This CDR3 is built from 15 residues. The CDR3 here is CASSVGLAGGGTQYF. CDR3 coding DNA: TGTGCCAGCAGCGTTGGACTAGCGGGAGGAGGTACGCAGTATTTT.

CDR3 bases: TGTGCCAGCGCTGGGATGAGCTCTGGAAACACCATATATTTT. This sequence encodes CASAGMSSGNTIYF. The chain has TRBV9 and TRBJ1-3, with unresolved D. V lost 7 bases and J 0 bases, leaving 11 bases between the germline ends. The CDR3 totals 14 residues. Looked up from germline, CDR1 is SGDLS and CDR2 is YYNGEE.

This chain links TRBV6-5 with TRBJ1-2; possible D gene TRBD1, 5 bases. V was clipped by 4 bases and J by 8 bases, with 14 bases between them. The CDR3 contains 13 residues. Germline V CDR1 and CDR2: MNHEY, SVGAGI. CDR3 nucleotide sequence: TGTGCCAGCAGTTCGGACCAGGGTTGGGGCTACACCTTC. It is translated as CASSSDQGWGYTF.

The rearrangement uses TRBV7-9 and TRBJ2-1; the D gene is possibly TRBD2 (5 bases). The V gene's germline CDR1 is SEHNR and CDR2 FQNEAQ (reference sequence). The length of the CDR3 is 15 residues. V shed 3 bases and J shed 2 bases, with 11 bases lying between them. The CDR3 spells CASSFSGEPYNEQFF. The CDR3 nucleotides read TGTGCCAGCAGCTTTTCTGGGGAGCCCTACAATGAGCAGTTCTTC.

The rearrangement links TRBV12-5 to TRBJ2-3; either TRBD1 or TRBD2 may fit D (6 bases each). Germline values: CDR1 LGHNT, CDR2 FRNRAP. The CDR3 has 16 amino acids. The germline V and J ends were trimmed by 0 bases and 6 bases, with 16 bases remaining between them. CDR3: CASGLVTGFGGDTQYF. Here the CDR3 DNA reads TGTGCTAGTGGTTTGGTTACAGGGTTCGGGGGCGATACGCAGTATTTT.

The rearrangement links TRBV29-1 to TRBJ2-1, with TRBD2 matching 10 bases. V shed 0 bases and J 4 bases; nucleotides not matched to a gene: 6. The germline gives CDR1 SQVTM, CDR2 ANQGSEA. This CDR3 spans 16 amino acids. The DNA for the CDR3 is TGCAGCGTTGAAGATCAGGGACTAGCGAATTACAATGAGCAGTTCTTC. This encodes CSVEDQGLANYNEQFF.

The V gene is TRBV4-3, the J gene TRBJ1-2; D not resolved. Germline V gives CDR1 LGHNA, CDR2 YSLEER. This CDR3 is 14 amino acids long. V was trimmed by 1 base and J by 1 base, leaving 7 bases between them. For the CDR3, the DNA is TGCGCCAGCAGCCAAGGAGGCCTTAACTATGGCTACACCTTC. It specifies CASSQGGLNYGYTF.

In this sample, this clone turned up once. Other DNA sequences in this specimen translate into the identical CDR3. The V and J genes are TRBV5-1 and TRBJ1-2; D is unresolved. Trimming removed 2 bases at V and 1 base at J, with 6 bases between. Germline V lookup: CDR1 SGHRS, CDR2 YFSETQ. The CDR3 has 13 amino acids. CDR3 loop: CASSLGVNYGYTF. DNA for the CDR3: TGCGCCAGCAGCTTAGGAGTTAACTATGGCTACACCTTC.

The CDR3 nucleotides read TGTGCCAGCGCTCCTCAGGCGGGGGCCACCTACGAGCAGTACTTC. It specifies CASAPQAGATYEQYF. The rearrangement joins TRBV18 to TRBJ2-7, with D possibly TRBD2 on 7 matching bases. The CDR3 is made up of 15 amino acids. Germline V CDR1 and CDR2: KGHSH, LQKENI. V was trimmed by 8 bases and J by 2 bases, leaving 19 bases between them.

The table lists this clone with a count of one. The chain joins TRBV9 to TRBJ2-5; no clear D gene. This CDR3 is built from 13 residues. CDR1 SGDLS and CDR2 YYNGEE come from the germline V gene. Trimming removed 3 bases from V and 1 base from J, with 7 bases in between. The CDR3 coding sequence is TGTGCCAGCAGCGACTCGCCCCAAGAGACCCAGTACTTC. Translating it yields CASSDSPQETQYF. Variable domain in full (rest from reference TRBV9 and TRBJ2-5): DSGVTQTPKHLITATGQRVTLRCSPRSGDLSVYWYQQSLDQGLQFLIQYYNGEERAKGNILERFSAQQFPDLHSELNLSSLELGDSALYFCASSDSPQETQYFGPGTRLLVL.